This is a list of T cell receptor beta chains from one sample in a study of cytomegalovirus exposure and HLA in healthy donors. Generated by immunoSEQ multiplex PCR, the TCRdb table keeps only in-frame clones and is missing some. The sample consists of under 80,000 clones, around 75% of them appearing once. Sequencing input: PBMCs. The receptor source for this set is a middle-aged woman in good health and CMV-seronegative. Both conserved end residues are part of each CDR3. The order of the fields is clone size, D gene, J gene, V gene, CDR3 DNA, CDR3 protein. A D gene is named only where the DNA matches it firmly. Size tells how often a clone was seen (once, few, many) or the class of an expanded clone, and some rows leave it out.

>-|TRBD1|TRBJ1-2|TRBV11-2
TGTGCCACCTACCACTACAAGACAGGGATCTCCTATGGCTACACCTTC
CATYHYKTGISYGYTF
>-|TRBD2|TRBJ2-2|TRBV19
TGTGCCAGTAGTATAGATATTAGCGGGATCTCCGGGGAGCTGTTTTTT
CASSIDISGISGELFF
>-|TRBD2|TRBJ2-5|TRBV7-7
TGTGCTAGCAGCTTGGGGCAGCGGGGGGGTGAAGAGACCCAGTACTTC
CASSLGQRGGEETQYF
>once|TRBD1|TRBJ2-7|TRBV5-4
TGTGCCAGCAGCGCCCGGAGGGACAGGGGACACGAGCAGTACTTC
CASSARRDRGHEQYF
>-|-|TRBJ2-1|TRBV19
TGTGCCAGTAGGCGGACTTCCGGGGTGTTTGAGCAGTTCTTC
CASRRTSGVFEQFF
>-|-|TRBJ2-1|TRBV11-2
TGTGCCAGCAGCTTTGAGCTCGGGGATGAGCAGTTCTTC
CASSFELGDEQFF
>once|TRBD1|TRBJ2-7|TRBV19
TGTGCCAGTAGTATAGGGACAGGGACCTACGAGCAGTACTTC
CASSIGTGTYEQYF
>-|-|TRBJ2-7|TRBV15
TGTGCCACCAGCAGAGACACAGGCCTTGACCTCTACGAGCAGTACTTC
CATSRDTGLDLYEQYF
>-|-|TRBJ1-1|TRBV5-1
TGCGCCAGCAGCTTGGGTTACGACACGAACACTGAAGCTTTCTTT
CASSLGYDTNTEAFF
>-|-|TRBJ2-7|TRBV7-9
TGTGCCAGCAGCTTTGGGGGCTCGATGTACGAGCAGTACTTC
CASSFGGSMYEQYF
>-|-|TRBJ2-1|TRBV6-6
TGTGCCAGCAGACCAGGGGAACTCGGGCAGTTCTTC
CASRPGELGQFF
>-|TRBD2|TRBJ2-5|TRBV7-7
TGTGCCAGCAGCGGGACTAGCGGGAGTAAAGAGACCCAGTACTTC
CASSGTSGSKETQYF
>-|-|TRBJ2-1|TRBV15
TGTGCCACCAGCAAGGTTCGGGCTAGCAGCCAAGGCGGGTTCTTC
CATSKVRASSQGGFF
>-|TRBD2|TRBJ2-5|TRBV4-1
TGCGCCAGCAGCCATACACTTCTAGCGGGGGGGCCCCGTGTGAAAGAGACCCAGTACTTC
CASSHTLLAGGPRVKETQYF
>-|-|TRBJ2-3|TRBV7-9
TGTGCCAGCATGAGGTCCGGTAACACAGATACGCAGTATTTT
CASMRSGNTDTQYF
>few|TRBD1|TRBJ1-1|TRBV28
TGTGCCAGCAGTTTAGGGACAGGGTTCACTGAAGCTTTCTTT
CASSLGTGFTEAFF
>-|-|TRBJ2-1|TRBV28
TGTGCCAGCAGTTTGATAGATGAGCAGTTCTTC
CASSLIDEQFF
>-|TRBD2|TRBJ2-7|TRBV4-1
TGCGCCAGCAGCCCGTATGGGGGGGACGTATCCTACGAGCAGTACTTC
CASSPYGGDVSYEQYF
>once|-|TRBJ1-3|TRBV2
TGTGCCAGCAGCGTGGACAGCCAGGCCTCTGGAAACACCATATATTTT
CASSVDSQASGNTIYF
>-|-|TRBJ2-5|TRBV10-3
TGTGCCATCAGTGAGTCAGCGGCCCCCGGAGCGGAGCAGTACTTC
CAISESAAPGAEQYF
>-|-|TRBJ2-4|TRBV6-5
TGTGCCAGCAGGGGGGGAGCGTTGGGCAAAAACATTCAGTACTTC
CASRGGALGKNIQYF
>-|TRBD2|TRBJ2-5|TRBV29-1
TGCAGCGTTGAAGATCATGGGTTAGCGGGGTCGATACAAGAGACCCAGTACTTC
CSVEDHGLAGSIQETQYF
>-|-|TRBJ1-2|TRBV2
TGTGCCAGCATTTTTGGGCAGGGAAGGTTGGGCTACACCTTC
CASIFGQGRLGYTF
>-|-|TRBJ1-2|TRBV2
TGTGCCAGCAGTGAAAATTTCGTGGGGGGGTATGGCTACACCTTC
CASSENFVGGYGYTF
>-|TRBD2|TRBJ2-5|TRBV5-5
TGTGCCAGCAGTCCCGGACTAGCGGGCGGGACCCAGTACTTC
CASSPGLAGGTQYF
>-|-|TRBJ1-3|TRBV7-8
TGTGCCAGCAGTCCCGGGGGCTCTGGAAACACCATATATTTT
CASSPGGSGNTIYF
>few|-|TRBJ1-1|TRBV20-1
TGCAGTGCAGGGGGGGCCGAAGCTTTCTTT
CSAGGAEAFF
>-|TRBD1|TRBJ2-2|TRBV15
TGTGCCACCAGTATGGGACAGGAGAACACCGGGGAGCTGTTTTTT
CATSMGQENTGELFF
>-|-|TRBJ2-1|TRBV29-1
TGCAGCGTTGGTCCCTCTTTCAGCAATGAGCAGTTCTTC
CSVGPSFSNEQFF
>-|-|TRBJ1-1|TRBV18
TGTGCCAGCTCCCTAGACAGGAACACTGAAGCTTTCTTT
CASSLDRNTEAFF
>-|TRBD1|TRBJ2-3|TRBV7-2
TGTGCCAGCAGCAGACAGGGGAGTCCAGATACGCAGTATTTT
CASSRQGSPDTQYF
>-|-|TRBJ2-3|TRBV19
TGTGCCAGTGCTAATTCGAGGGCAGATACGCAGTATTTT
CASANSRADTQYF
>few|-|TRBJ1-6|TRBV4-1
TGCGCCAGCAGCCAAGGGCAGGGGAATTCACCCCTCCACTTT
CASSQGQGNSPLHF
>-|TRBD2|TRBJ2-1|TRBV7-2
TGTGCCAGCAGCTTGGGACTAGCGGGACGGAATGAGCAGTTCTTC
CASSLGLAGRNEQFF
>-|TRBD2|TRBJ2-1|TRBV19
TGTGCCAGTAGTATATATGCGGGGGGGGACAATGAGCAGTTCTTC
CASSIYAGGDNEQFF
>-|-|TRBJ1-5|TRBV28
TGTGCCAGCAATGTAGGTCAGGGTCGTCAGCCCCAGCATTTT
CASNVGQGRQPQHF
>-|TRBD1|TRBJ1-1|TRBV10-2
TGCGCCAGCAGTGAAGGCCCGGGACAGCCTAACACTGAAGCTTTCTTT
CASSEGPGQPNTEAFF
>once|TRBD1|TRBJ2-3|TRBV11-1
TGTGCCAGCAGCAGGGGACAGGGGCGCACAGATACGCAGTATTTT
CASSRGQGRTDTQYF
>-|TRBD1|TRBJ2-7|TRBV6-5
TGTGCCAGCAGTTACTCGAGGACAGGGACTTTATACGAGCAGTACTTC
CASSYSRTGTLYEQYF
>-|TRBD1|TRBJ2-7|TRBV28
TGTGCCAGCAGTCCTCCGGGACAGGGGTCGTACGAGCAGTACTTC
CASSPPGQGSYEQYF
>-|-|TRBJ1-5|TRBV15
TGTGCCACCAGCAGAGAGGGAGGCCCGCTCAATCAGCCCCAGCATTTT
CATSREGGPLNQPQHF
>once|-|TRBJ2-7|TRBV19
TGTGCCAGTAGTATGGCACGGGGTTCCGAGCAGTACTTC
CASSMARGSEQYF
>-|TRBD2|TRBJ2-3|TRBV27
TGTGCCAGCAGTTTAACACTAGCGGGGGGGCCTAGCACAGATACGCAGTATTTT
CASSLTLAGGPSTDTQYF
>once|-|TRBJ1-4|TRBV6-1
TGTGCCAGCAGTGATGGAATGAAGGAGTATGAAAAACTGTTTTTT
CASSDGMKEYEKLFF
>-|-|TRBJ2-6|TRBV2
TGTGCCAGCAACCCAGGGTTCGGGGCCAACGTCCTGACTTTC
CASNPGFGANVLTF
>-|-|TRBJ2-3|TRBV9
TGTGCCAGCAGCGTAGGAGCTATTAGCACAGATACGCAGTATTTT
CASSVGAISTDTQYF
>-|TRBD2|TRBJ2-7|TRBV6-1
TGTGCCAGCAGTGAAAGAGCGGGACTCCTTGCCTACGAGCAGTACTTC
CASSERAGLLAYEQYF